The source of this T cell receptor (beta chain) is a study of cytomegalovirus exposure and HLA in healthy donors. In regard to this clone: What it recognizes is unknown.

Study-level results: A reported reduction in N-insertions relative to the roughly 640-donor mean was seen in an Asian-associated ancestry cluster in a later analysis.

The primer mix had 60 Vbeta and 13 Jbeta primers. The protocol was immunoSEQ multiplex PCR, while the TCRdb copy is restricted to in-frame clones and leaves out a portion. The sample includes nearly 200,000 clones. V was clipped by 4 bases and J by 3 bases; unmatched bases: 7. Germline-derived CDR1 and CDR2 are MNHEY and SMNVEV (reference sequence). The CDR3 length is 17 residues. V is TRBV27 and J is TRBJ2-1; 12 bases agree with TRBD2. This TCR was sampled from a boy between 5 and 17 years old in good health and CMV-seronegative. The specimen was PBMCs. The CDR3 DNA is TGTGCCAGCAGTTCACCGGGACTAGCGGGCCTCTACAATGAGCAGTTCTTC. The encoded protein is CASSSPGLAGLYNEQFF.